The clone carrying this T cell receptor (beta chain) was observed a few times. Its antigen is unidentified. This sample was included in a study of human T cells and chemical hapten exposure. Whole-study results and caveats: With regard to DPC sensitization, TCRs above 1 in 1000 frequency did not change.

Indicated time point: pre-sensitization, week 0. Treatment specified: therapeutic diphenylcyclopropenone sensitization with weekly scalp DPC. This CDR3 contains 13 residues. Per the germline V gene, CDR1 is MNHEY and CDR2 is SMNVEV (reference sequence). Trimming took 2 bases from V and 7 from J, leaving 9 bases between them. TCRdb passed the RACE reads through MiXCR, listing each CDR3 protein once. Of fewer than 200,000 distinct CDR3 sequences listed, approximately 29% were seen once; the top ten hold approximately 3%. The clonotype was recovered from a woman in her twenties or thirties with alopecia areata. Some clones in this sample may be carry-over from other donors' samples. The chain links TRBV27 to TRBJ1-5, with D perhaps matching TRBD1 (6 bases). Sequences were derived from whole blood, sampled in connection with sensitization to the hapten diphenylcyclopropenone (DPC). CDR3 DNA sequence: TGTGCCAGCAGTTTAGCGGGGACACAGCCCCAGCATTTT. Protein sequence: CASSLAGTQPQHF.